A selection of T cell receptor beta chains follows, all from one sample in a study of response to subunit inactivated influenza vaccine. TCRdb passed the RT-PCR reads through MiXCR, listing each CDR3 protein once. The table lists just under 550,000 distinct CDR3 sequences, roughly a quarter of them singletons. These data were also reused for a study on T cells expressing NK-cell markers.

The input for sequencing was CD4+ T cells sorted from PBMCs, taken 11 to 12 days after vaccination. These receptors were taken from a man in his fifties who received an inactivated influenza vaccine. CDR3s include the opening cysteine and the closing phenylalanine or tryptophan. D genes are given only for firm matches. Size values are once, few and many counts, or a class for expanded clones, and some rows have none.

clone size	V gene	D gene	J gene	CDR3 DNA	CDR3 protein
NA	TRBV6-2/TRBV6-3	TRBD2	TRBJ2-1	TGTGCCAGCAGCCGTAGACTAGCGGGAGGTCTAGAGTTCTTC	CASSRRLAGGLEFF
few	TRBV15	TRBD1	TRBJ2-5	TGTGCCACCAGCAGGACTGGGACAGGGGGTTCAGAGACCCAGTACTTC	CATSRTGTGGSETQYF
NA	TRBV10-3	TRBD1	TRBJ2-7	TGTGCCATCAGTGGGGGACAGGGTCTCTCCTACGAGCAGTACTTC	CAISGGQGLSYEQYF
NA	TRBV2	TRBD1	TRBJ2-2	TGTGCCAGCAGCCCCCGGGACAGCAAAAACACCGGGGAGCTGTTTTTT	CASSPRDSKNTGELFF
NA	TRBV29-1	TRBD1	TRBJ1-4	TGCAGCGTGACAGGGGGCGAGACTGAAAAACTGTTTTTT	CSVTGGETEKLFF
medium-sized	TRBV12-3/TRBV12-4	NA	TRBJ1-5	TGTGCCAGCAGTTTGAGAGGGATCGGGTATCAGCCCCAGCATTTT	CASSLRGIGYQPQHF
few	TRBV10-2	NA	TRBJ2-5	TGCGCCAGCAGTGAGTCCGGGGGGCGAGAAGAGACCCAGTACTTC	CASSESGGREETQYF
few	TRBV4-2	TRBD2	TRBJ2-4	TGTGCCAGCAGCCAAGATTGGGCTAGCGGGAGATACATTCAGTACTTC	CASSQDWASGRYIQYF
NA	TRBV5-1	NA	TRBJ2-3	TGCGCCAGCAGCCTAGGGACGCCTCGCACAGATACGCAGTATTTT	CASSLGTPRTDTQYF
many	TRBV7-7	NA	TRBJ2-1	TGTGCCAGCAGCTTAGGACAGTTCAATGAGCAGTTCTTC	CASSLGQFNEQFF
NA	TRBV5-1	NA	TRBJ2-3	TGCGCCAGCAGCTTGGGTATCAGGGGTAAGACAGATACGCAGTATTTT	CASSLGIRGKTDTQYF
NA	TRBV19	NA	TRBJ2-3	TGTGCCAGTAGTATCGACAGGACCCAGGGTACGCAGTATTTT	CASSIDRTQGTQYF
many	TRBV5-1	NA	TRBJ1-2	TGCGCCAGCAGCTTGGAACCCGGGAACTATGGCTACACCTTC	CASSLEPGNYGYTF
NA	TRBV12-3/TRBV12-4	TRBD1	TRBJ1-4	TGTGCCAGCAGTTTTTGGACAGGGTCCACTAATGAAAAACTGTTTTTT	CASSFWTGSTNEKLFF
NA	TRBV24-1	NA	TRBJ2-7	TGTGCCACCAATCGAGATTCCGGGCCCCAGGGCTTC	CATNRDSGPQGF
NA	TRBV6-1	TRBD1	TRBJ2-7	TGTGCCAGCAGTGAAGTCCTCGGGACAGAATTCTCCTACGAGCAGTACTTC	CASSEVLGTEFSYEQYF
NA	TRBV20-1	TRBD2	TRBJ2-7	TGCAGTGCTAGACGGGACACCGGGACTAGCTCCTCATACGAGCAGTACTTC	CSARRDTGTSSSYEQYF
many	TRBV7-9	NA	TRBJ2-1	TGTGCCAGCAGCCACGGGCGGGACTTCGGAGAGCAGTTCTTC	CASSHGRDFGEQFF
NA	TRBV3-1	NA	TRBJ2-2	TGTGCCAGCAGCCAAGGTCGTGTATTGAACACCGGGGAGCTGTTTTTT	CASSQGRVLNTGELFF
NA	TRBV5-1	NA	TRBJ2-7	TGCGCCAGCAGCCCCTACGGGGGCGAGCAGTACTTC	CASSPYGGEQYF
NA	TRBV6-1	TRBD1	TRBJ2-7	TGTGCCACCCGCCGGGACAGGGGCCACGAGCAGTACTTC	CATRRDRGHEQYF
NA	TRBV7-8	TRBD2	TRBJ2-7	TGTGCCAGCAGCTCAGCTAGCGGCTACGAGCAGTACTTC	CASSSASGYEQYF
NA	TRBV18	NA	TRBJ1-3	TGTGCCAGCTCACCACCTCCGTCTGGAAACACCATATATTTT	CASSPPPSGNTIYF
NA	TRBV7-8	TRBD2	TRBJ2-3	TGTGCCAGCAGCATACTAGCGGGAGGGGCAGATACGCAGTATTTT	CASSILAGGADTQYF
NA	TRBV7-2	NA	TRBJ2-7	TGTGCCAGCAGCCCCGACAGTGGGGTCTACGAGCAGTACTTC	CASSPDSGVYEQYF
few	TRBV7-9	NA	TRBJ2-7	TGTGCCAGCAGCAGTCCGGCGGGCGAGCAGTACTTC	CASSSPAGEQYF
many	TRBV9	NA	TRBJ2-5	TGTGCCAGCAGCGTAGGGCAGGGTAGGGAGACCCAGTACTTC	CASSVGQGRETQYF
few	TRBV6-2/TRBV6-3	NA	TRBJ1-2	TGTGCCAGCAGTATCCGGACGACAGATGGCTACACCTTC	CASSIRTTDGYTF
NA	TRBV5-1	NA	TRBJ2-3	TGCGCCAGCAGCTTGGTCTCTGGCGGGCCAGGGGCAGATACGCAGTATTTT	CASSLVSGGPGADTQYF
NA	TRBV3-1	NA	TRBJ1-6	TGTGCCAGCAGCCAAAAAAGAAATTCACCCCTCCACTTT	CASSQKRNSPLHF
NA	TRBV12-3/TRBV12-4	TRBD1	TRBJ1-4	TGTGCCAGCAGGGCCGGGACAGGGGGCAGATCTAATGAAAAACTGTTTTTT	CASRAGTGGRSNEKLFF
NA	TRBV4-1	NA	TRBJ2-3	TGCGCCAGCAGCAAATTCATAGGACAGCCTAGCACAGATACGCAGTATTTT	CASSKFIGQPSTDTQYF
few	TRBV10-3	NA	TRBJ2-7	TGTGCCATCAGTCGGGAGATGAGCTCCTACGAGCAGTACTTC	CAISREMSSYEQYF
few	TRBV3-1	TRBD2	TRBJ2-1	TGTGCCAGCAGCCCGGCTAGCGGGATTCGGAATGAGCAGTTCTTC	CASSPASGIRNEQFF
NA	TRBV5-1	NA	TRBJ2-1	TGCGCCAGCAGCCAACGGACTACTTACAATGAGCAGTTCTTC	CASSQRTTYNEQFF
NA	TRBV3-1	TRBD2	TRBJ2-7	TGTGCCAGCAGCCAAGACCGATCTAGCGGGAGTTGGTACGAGCAGTACTTC	CASSQDRSSGSWYEQYF
few	TRBV12-3/TRBV12-4	NA	TRBJ2-5	TGTGCCAGCAGGCAAGGACGGACCCTAAAAGAGACCCAGTACTTC	CASRQGRTLKETQYF
few	TRBV3-1	TRBD1	TRBJ2-7	TGTGCCAGCAGCCCGGGACAGGGCGGAAAATACGAGCAGTACTTC	CASSPGQGGKYEQYF
few	TRBV6-2/TRBV6-3	NA	TRBJ2-3	TGTGCCAGCAGGCGCCTAGCGTCTAGCACAGATACGCAGTATTTT	CASRRLASSTDTQYF
NA	TRBV7-8	NA	TRBJ2-1	TGTGCCAGCAGGACCGGGACTCTCAGGGAGCAGTTCTTC	CASRTGTLREQFF
many	TRBV4-3	NA	TRBJ2-2	TGCGCCAGCAGCCAAGGGAGAAACACCGGGGAGCTGTTTTTT	CASSQGRNTGELFF
NA	TRBV28	TRBD2	TRBJ2-1	TGTGCCAGCAGTTTAGATTTCGGGACTAGTCTCAATGAGCAGTTCTTC	CASSLDFGTSLNEQFF
few	TRBV20-1	NA	TRBJ1-6	TGCAGTGCTAGAGTCAGGGGCGCGGGATCACCCCTCCACTTT	CSARVRGAGSPLHF
NA	TRBV6-2/TRBV6-3	NA	TRBJ2-7	TGTGCCAGCAGGAACGAGGCTTTAACCTACGAGCAGTACTTC	CASRNEALTYEQYF
NA	TRBV7-2	TRBD1	TRBJ2-1	TGTGCCAGCAGCGAGACAGGGAATGAGCAGTTCTTC	CASSETGNEQFF
NA	TRBV2	TRBD1	TRBJ1-2	TGTGCCAGCAGTGCTACAGGGGGCGGCTATGGCTACACCTTC	CASSATGGGYGYTF
NA	TRBV5-1	NA	TRBJ1-4	TGCGCCAGCAGCTTGGGGCGGTCAGCTAGTGAAAAACTGTTTTTT	CASSLGRSASEKLFF
few	TRBV10-3	NA	TRBJ2-1	TGTGCCATCAGTCCTACTCCCAGGGTAGTCGTGAGCTACAATGAGCAGTTCTTC	CAISPTPRVVVSYNEQFF
few	TRBV29-1	NA	TRBJ1-1	TGCAGCGTTGAAGTGAGTCAGAACACTGAAGCTTTCTTT	CSVEVSQNTEAFF
NA	TRBV7-9	TRBD1	TRBJ2-5	TGTGCCAGCAGCGGGGGACAGTTGTACCAAGAGACCCAGTACTTC	CASSGGQLYQETQYF
many	TRBV14	NA	TRBJ2-6	TGTGCCAGCAGCCAGACAGGAACTGGGGCCAACGTCCTGACTTTC	CASSQTGTGANVLTF
NA	TRBV7-9	TRBD1	TRBJ2-7	TGTGCCAGCAGCTTACTGAACAGGGGCGGCGAGCAGTACTTC	CASSLLNRGGEQYF
few	TRBV5-1	NA	TRBJ2-7	TGCGCCAGCAGCTATCACCGGGACGGGAGCTACGAGCAGTACTTC	CASSYHRDGSYEQYF
NA	TRBV14	NA	TRBJ1-6	TGTGCCAGCAGCAGGAGGGACCGTAATTCACCCCTCCACTTT	CASSRRDRNSPLHF
NA	TRBV7-8	TRBD1	TRBJ2-7	TGTGCCAGCACTCGGGAAGTCCGACAGGGGGCAGGAGAGCAGTACTTC	CASTREVRQGAGEQYF
NA	TRBV12-3/TRBV12-4	NA	TRBJ2-1	TGTGCCAGCAGTTTGCCAGGAACGTACAATGAGCAGTTCTTC	CASSLPGTYNEQFF
NA	TRBV6-6	NA	TRBJ1-1	TGTGCCAGCAGAAGGCTGGCCAGGTCGGAAGCTTTCTTT	CASRRLARSEAFF
few	TRBV4-3	TRBD2	TRBJ2-3	TGCGCCAGCAGCCAACGGACGGTAGCGGGAGGGGCAGATACGCAGTATTTT	CASSQRTVAGGADTQYF